The 17 T cell receptor beta chains below all came from one sample that was sequenced in a study of CD8 T cells in Susac syndrome (dated by TCRdb to the late 2010s). The library came from the immunoSEQ multiplex PCR assay. RNA was extracted using the RNeasy kit, and about 0.5 to 1 ug of the RNA was reverse transcribed with random hexamers. The public sequencing data were trimmed at Q25 with fastp and processed into clonotypes with MiXCR by TCRdb, which kept only in-frame beta chains. CDR3 protein sequences are deduplicated, and each keeps its most common genes and DNA. The sample profile shows some 75,000 distinct CDR3 sequences; approximately 93% of them were found once. Jointly, the top ten make up around 0.45% of the sample. The specimen sequenced was CD8+ T cells from PBMCs. These receptors were collected from a human donor with Susac syndrome.

The chain's CDR3 is CASSLIGERTEAFF. The CDR3 coding sequence is TGTGCCAGCAGCTTAATTGGGGAGCGTACTGAAGCTTTCTTT. V gene TRBV7-9 combines with J gene TRBJ1-1; no clear D. Per the germline V gene, CDR1 is SEHNR and CDR2 is FQNEAQ (reference sequence). The CDR3 extends over 14 amino acids. Trimming removed 2 bases from V and 5 bases from J, with 12 bases in between.

This clonotype was counted once. CDR3 amino acids: CASSPWDRAGELFF. The CDR3, as DNA: TGTGCCAGCAGTCCTTGGGACAGGGCCGGGGAACTGTTTTTT. The rearrangement links TRBV12-3 or TRBV12-4 to TRBJ1-4, with 9 bases fitting TRBD1. The CDR3 runs to 14 residues. The V gene end was trimmed by 5 bases and the J gene end by 12 bases; junction bases not matched to a gene: 10.

With respect to this clonotype: The DNA is omitted, as the CDR3 cannot be located on it reliably, and the CDR3 follows TCRdb's listing. The chain uses TRBV7-5 and TRBJ1-1. TRBV7-5 is classified as a pseudogene. The CDR3 is made up of 17 amino acids, end residues included. The CDR3 reads CISVPVVRWEANTEAFF.

V gene TRBV21-1 combines with J gene TRBJ2-1. TRBV21-1 is a recognized pseudogene. CDR3 size: 12 residues. The CDR3 DNA sequence: TGTGCCAGCAGCAAAGGGGGCAATGAGCAGTTCTTC. Protein product: CASSKGGNEQFF.

The chain carries TRBV29-1 and TRBJ2-1; 8 bases are shared with TRBD1. The trim removed 6 bases at V and 3 bases at J, leaving 16 bases unmatched. The CDR3 is 17 amino acids. Looked up from germline, CDR1 is SQVTM and CDR2 is ANQGSEA. For the CDR3, the DNA is TGCAGCGTCCTAGGGGACCAGGACAGGGCTATCTACAATGAGCAGTTCTTC. Its translation is CSVLGDQDRAIYNEQFF.

The chain recombines TRBV18 with TRBJ1-2; D not certain. The ends were cut back, 0 bases at V and 6 bases at J, with 14 bases in the middle. Germline values: CDR1 KGHSH, CDR2 LQKENI. The CDR3 length is 15 residues. The CDR3 nucleotides are TGTGCCAGCTCACCACCCCAGGAGAGGTTGGATGGCTACACCTTC. Amino acid sequence: CASSPPQERLDGYTF. The full variable domain, in which reference TRBV18 and TRBJ1-2 provide the parts outside the CDR3, is NAGVMQNPRHLVRRRGQEARLRCSPMKGHSHVYWYRQLPEEGLKFMVYLQKENIIDESGMPKERFSAEFPKEGPSILRIQQVVRGDSAAYFCASSPPQERLDGYTFGSGTRLTVV.

This clonotype was detected only a few times. The rearrangement joins TRBV7-2 to TRBJ1-1; no firm D call. The CDR3 length is 14 residues. Germline loops: CDR1 SGHTA, CDR2 FQGNSA. Trimming shortened V by 0 bases and J by 1 base, and 6 bases separated the two germline ends. As DNA, the CDR3 is TGTGCCAGCAGCTTAGCTTCTACGAACACTGAAGCTTTCTTT. This sequence encodes CASSLASTNTEAFF.

V and J are TRBV9 and TRBJ2-2, with TRBD2 matching 10 bases. The V and J ends lost 1 base and 5 bases, in that order; junction bases with no gene match: 5. The germline gives CDR1 SGDLS, CDR2 YYNGEE. CDR3 length: 16 amino acids. The CDR3 protein is CASSVSQLAGTGELFF. The CDR3 nucleotides read TGTGCCAGCAGCGTATCCCAACTAGCGGGAACCGGGGAGCTGTTTTTT.

This clonotype was counted once. The chain uses TRBV7-9 and TRBJ1-5; TRBD1 matches 7 bases. The CDR3 runs to 15 residues. Trimming at V came to 0 bases and at J to 5 bases, leaving 4 bases not matched to a gene. Looked up from germline, CDR1 is SEHNR and CDR2 is FQNEAQ (reference sequence). The CDR3 DNA is TGTGCCAGCAGCTTAGCGCAAGGGGGCCATCAGCCCCAGCATTTT. This codes for CASSLAQGGHQPQHF. Drawing the rest from reference TRBV7-9 and TRBJ1-5, the complete variable domain is DTGVSQNPRHKITKRGQNVTFRCDPISEHNRLYWYRQTLGQGPEFLTYFQNEAQLEKSRLLSDRFSAERPKGSFSTLEIQRTEQGDSAMYLCASSLAQGGHQPQHFGDGTRLSIL.

This chain links TRBV4-3 with TRBJ2-5, with 10 nucleotides matching TRBD2. CDR3 size: 18 residues. Germline V gene data show CDR1 as LGHNA and CDR2 as YSLEER. The J segment lost 8 bases and the V segment lost 0 bases, leaving 15 bases of the junction unmatched. CDR3 sequence: CASSQDLSFSSGSRTQYF. CDR3 DNA: TGCGCCAGCAGCCAAGATCTTAGTTTCTCTAGCGGGAGCCGTACCCAGTACTTC.

V gene TRBV6-1 combines with J gene TRBJ1-1, with 7 bases aligning to TRBD1. Germline-derived CDR1 and CDR2 are MNHNS and SASEGT. The CDR3 has 15 amino acids. The trim removed 6 bases at V and 0 bases at J, leaving 7 bases unmatched. CDR3 amino acids: CASRREGQMNTEAFF. The CDR3 nucleotides read TGTGCCAGCAGAAGGGAGGGACAGATGAACACTGAAGCTTTCTTT.

The chain joins TRBV6-2 or TRBV6-3 to TRBJ2-3; the D gene is possibly TRBD2 (5 bases). Germline V gene lookup returns CDR1 MNHEY and CDR2 SVGEGT. V was shortened by 5 bases and J by 1 base, with 13 bases between the two germline ends. This CDR3 spans 15 amino acids. The CDR3 loop reads CASSVSGIRTDTQYF. The CDR3 nucleotides read TGTGCCAGCAGTGTCTCCGGGATCCGCACAGATACGCAGTATTTT.

This sequence joins TRBV7-3 and TRBJ2-3; 12 nucleotides match TRBD2. The CDR3 runs 18 residues. Germline CDR1 is SGHTA and CDR2 is FQGTGA. V lost 2 bases, J lost 1 base, and 7 bases stayed unmatched. The CDR3 reads CASSLGELAGGGTDTQYF. In DNA form, the CDR3 reads TGTGCCAGCAGCTTAGGGGAACTAGCGGGGGGCGGCACAGATACGCAGTATTTT.

Written as DNA, the CDR3 is TGCAGCGTTCATCAGGGGTTTGAAGCTTTCTTT. This gives the protein CSVHQGFEAFF. The chain joins TRBV29-1 to TRBJ1-1, with a tentative D call TRBD1 (6 bases). This CDR3 spans 11 amino acids. Germline V gene data show CDR1 as SQVTM and CDR2 as ANQGSEA. The V gene lost 5 bases and the J gene lost 7 bases, with 11 bases spanning the gap.

The chain is built from TRBV4-3 and TRBJ2-7; D remains unclear. This CDR3 is 16 amino acids long. CDR1 is LGHNA, CDR2 YSLEER, per germline. V was clipped by 1 base and J by 0 bases, with 13 bases between them. The CDR3 DNA is TGCGCCAGCAGCCAAGGGGTCGGGCTTAGCTCCTACGAGCAGTACTTC. Amino acids: CASSQGVGLSSYEQYF.

CDR3 bases: TGTGCCAGCAGAAGGACCGGGGATGGCTACACCTTC. Residues: CASRRTGDGYTF. The V gene is TRBV13, the J gene TRBJ1-2; D is uncertain. V was clipped by 6 bases and J by 6 bases, with 11 bases between them. The CDR3 has 12 amino acids. The germline V gene has CDR1 PRHDT and CDR2 FYEKMQ (reference sequence).

The rearrangement links TRBV27 to TRBJ1-4; no clear D. The V end lost 6 bases, the J end lost 11 bases, and 16 bases lay between the germline ends. CDR3 length: 13 residues. CDR1 and CDR2 (germline): MNHEY, SMNVEV (reference sequence). The CDR3 region is CASSKMGSRKLFF. In nucleotides, the CDR3 is TGTGCCAGCAGCAAAATGGGATCAAGGAAACTGTTTTTT. The full variable domain, its missing parts supplied by reference TRBV27 and TRBJ1-4, is EAQVTQNPRYLITVTGKKLTVTCSQNMNHEYMSWYRQDPGLGLRQIYYSMNVEVTDKGDVPEGYKVSRKEKRNFPLILESPSPNQTSLYFCASSKMGSRKLFFGSGTQLSVL.